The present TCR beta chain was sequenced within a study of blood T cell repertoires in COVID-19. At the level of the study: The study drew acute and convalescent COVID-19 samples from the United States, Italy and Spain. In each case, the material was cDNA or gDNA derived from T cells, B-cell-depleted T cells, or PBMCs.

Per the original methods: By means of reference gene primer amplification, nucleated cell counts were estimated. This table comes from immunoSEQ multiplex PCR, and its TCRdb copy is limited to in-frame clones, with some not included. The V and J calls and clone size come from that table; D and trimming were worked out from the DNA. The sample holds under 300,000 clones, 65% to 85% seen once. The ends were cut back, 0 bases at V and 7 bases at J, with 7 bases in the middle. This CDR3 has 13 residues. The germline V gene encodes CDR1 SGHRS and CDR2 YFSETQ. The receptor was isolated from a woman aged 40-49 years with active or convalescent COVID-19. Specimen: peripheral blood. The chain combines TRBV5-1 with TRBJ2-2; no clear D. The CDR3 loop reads CASSLGDNGELFF. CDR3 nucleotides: TGCGCCAGCAGCTTGGGTGACAACGGGGAGCTGTTTTTT.